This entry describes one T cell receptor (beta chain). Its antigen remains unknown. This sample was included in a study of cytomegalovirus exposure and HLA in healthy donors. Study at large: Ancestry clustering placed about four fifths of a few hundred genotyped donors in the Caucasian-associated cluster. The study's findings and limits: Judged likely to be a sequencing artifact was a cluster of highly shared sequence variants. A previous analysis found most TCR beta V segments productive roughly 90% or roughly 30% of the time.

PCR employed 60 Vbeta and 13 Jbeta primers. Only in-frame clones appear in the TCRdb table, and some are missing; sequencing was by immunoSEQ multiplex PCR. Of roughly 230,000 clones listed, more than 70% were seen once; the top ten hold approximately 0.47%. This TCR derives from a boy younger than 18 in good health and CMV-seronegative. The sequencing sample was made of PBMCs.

CDR3 region: CASSLAASGGADEQYF. The CDR3 DNA sequence: TGCGCCAGCAGCTTGGCGGCTAGCGGGGGGGCGGACGAGCAGTACTTC. This chain connects TRBV5-1 to TRBJ2-7; 12 bases line up with TRBD2. The CDR3 extends over 16 amino acids. Germline-derived CDR1 and CDR2 are SGHRS and YFSETQ. Trimming cost V 0 bases and J 5 bases; bases outside gene matches: 6.